These T cell receptor beta chains were read from a single sample in a study of blood T cell repertoires in COVID-19. Assay: immunoSEQ multiplex PCR; the TCRdb copy retains only in-frame clones and omits some. The sample has fewer than 150,000 clones, roughly 86% seen once. Material: peripheral blood. The receptors were sampled from a human donor in a cohort sampled during active COVID-19. Both conserved end residues are part of each CDR3. D genes are given only for firm matches. The size field is filled for only some rows; it gives once, few, many or a size class.

clone size: -; J gene: TRBJ2-1; V gene: TRBV6-1; D gene: TRBD2; CDR3 DNA: TGTGCCAGCAGTGAAGTCTCGGCGGGGGGGCCCCTCAATGAGCAGTTCTTC; CDR3 protein: CASSEVSAGGPLNEQFF
clone size: few; J gene: TRBJ2-5; V gene: TRBV7-9; D gene: -; CDR3 DNA: TGTGCCAGCAGCTTCACCTACAGGGACCAAGAGACCCAGTACTTC; CDR3 protein: CASSFTYRDQETQYF
clone size: few; J gene: TRBJ2-7; V gene: TRBV5-1; D gene: -; CDR3 DNA: TGCGCCAGCAGCACCAACAGGGAAGGCGAGCAGTACTTC; CDR3 protein: CASSTNREGEQYF
clone size: -; J gene: TRBJ2-1; V gene: TRBV2; D gene: TRBD2; CDR3 DNA: TGTGCCAGCAGTGATTTGCGGGGGAGTGAGCAGTTCTTC; CDR3 protein: CASSDLRGSEQFF
clone size: -; J gene: TRBJ1-2; V gene: TRBV7-9; D gene: -; CDR3 DNA: TGTGCCAGCAGCCGAGGTGTCGAGGGCAACTATGGCTACACCTTC; CDR3 protein: CASSRGVEGNYGYTF
clone size: -; J gene: TRBJ1-4; V gene: TRBV5-1; D gene: TRBD1; CDR3 DNA: TGCGCCAGCAGCCGAGGGACAGCGAAAGGTGAAAAACTGTTTTTT; CDR3 protein: CASSRGTAKGEKLFF
clone size: -; J gene: TRBJ2-7; V gene: TRBV5-1; D gene: TRBD1; CDR3 DNA: TGCGCCAGCAGCTTGTGGACAGGGGTCTCCTACGAGCAGTACTTC; CDR3 protein: CASSLWTGVSYEQYF
clone size: -; J gene: TRBJ1-2; V gene: TRBV7-8; D gene: TRBD1; CDR3 DNA: TGTGCCAGCAGCTTAGGACAGGGGAACTATGGCTACACCTTC; CDR3 protein: CASSLGQGNYGYTF
clone size: -; J gene: TRBJ2-1; V gene: TRBV13; D gene: -; CDR3 DNA: TGTGCCAGCAGCGCTACCTCTAGCCGCCAAGCCAATGAGCAGTTCTTC; CDR3 protein: CASSATSSRQANEQFF
clone size: -; J gene: TRBJ1-2; V gene: TRBV28; D gene: -; CDR3 DNA: TGTGCCAGCAGCCCCAGTAATTGGCTTAACTATGGCTACACCTTC; CDR3 protein: CASSPSNWLNYGYTF
clone size: -; J gene: TRBJ1-2; V gene: TRBV6-1; D gene: -; CDR3 DNA: TGTGCCAGCAGTGGAGATCGATGGGCAAGAGATTATGGCTACACCTTC; CDR3 protein: CASSGDRWARDYGYTF
clone size: -; J gene: TRBJ2-7; V gene: TRBV28; D gene: TRBD2; CDR3 DNA: TGTGCCAGCAGGTGGAGTAGCGCGGGAGGGTTCGAGCAGTACTTC; CDR3 protein: CASRWSSAGGFEQYF
clone size: few; J gene: TRBJ1-3; V gene: TRBV3-1/TRBV3-2; D gene: -; CDR3 DNA: TGTGCCAGCAGCCCTTACCACACGCTCCAACACTCTGGAAACACCATATATTTT; CDR3 protein: CASSPYHTLQHSGNTIYF
clone size: -; J gene: TRBJ2-1; V gene: TRBV2; D gene: -; CDR3 DNA: TGTGCCAGCAGGCTAAGGACTGCTTACAATGAGCAGTTCTTC; CDR3 protein: CASRLRTAYNEQFF
clone size: -; J gene: TRBJ2-2; V gene: TRBV2; D gene: TRBD2; CDR3 DNA: TGTGCCAGCAATCGACTAGCACCGAACACCGGGGAGCTGTTTTTT; CDR3 protein: CASNRLAPNTGELFF
clone size: -; J gene: TRBJ2-5; V gene: TRBV6-5; D gene: -; CDR3 DNA: TGTGCCACAAGGAGGGGCGGCAGAGGCGAGACCCAGTACTTC; CDR3 protein: CATRRGGRGETQYF
clone size: once; J gene: TRBJ1-5; V gene: TRBV7-9; D gene: -; CDR3 DNA: TGTGCCAGCAGCTCCGGACAGTCGGCCAATCAGCCCCAGCATTTT; CDR3 protein: CASSSGQSANQPQHF
clone size: -; J gene: TRBJ2-6; V gene: TRBV27; D gene: TRBD2; CDR3 DNA: TGTGCCAGCAGTTCACGACTAGCGGGAGGGCCCCCCTCTGGGGCCAACGTCCTGACTTTC; CDR3 protein: CASSSRLAGGPPSGANVLTF
clone size: -; J gene: TRBJ2-5; V gene: TRBV4-1; D gene: TRBD2; CDR3 DNA: TGCGCCAGCAGCCAAGCCCAAACTAGCGGGAGAGGTGGGGCCCAAGAGACCCAGTACTTC; CDR3 protein: CASSQAQTSGRGGAQETQYF
clone size: many; J gene: TRBJ1-6; V gene: TRBV7-9; D gene: -; CDR3 DNA: TGTGCCAGCAGTCGGGACAACTATTCACCCCTCCACTTT; CDR3 protein: CASSRDNYSPLHF
clone size: -; J gene: TRBJ2-3; V gene: TRBV7-9; D gene: -; CDR3 DNA: TGTGCCAGCAGCTTAGCGCAAGCGACAGATACGCAGTATTTT; CDR3 protein: CASSLAQATDTQYF
clone size: -; J gene: TRBJ2-1; V gene: TRBV5-6; D gene: -; CDR3 DNA: TGTGCCAGCGGACCTCGAGGAGGCACTGAGCAGTTCTTC; CDR3 protein: CASGPRGGTEQFF
clone size: few; J gene: TRBJ2-7; V gene: TRBV28; D gene: -; CDR3 DNA: TGTGCCAGCACCAAGGCGGTTGGCTCCTACGAGCAGTACTTC; CDR3 protein: CASTKAVGSYEQYF
clone size: -; J gene: TRBJ2-5; V gene: TRBV4-2; D gene: -; CDR3 DNA: TGTGCCAGCAGCCAAGATCTGGGCGTTGAGACCCAGTACTTC; CDR3 protein: CASSQDLGVETQYF
clone size: -; J gene: TRBJ1-5; V gene: TRBV12-3/TRBV12-4; D gene: -; CDR3 DNA: TGTGCCAGCAGTTTGGTCGGGGCCCAGCATTTT; CDR3 protein: CASSLVGAQHF
clone size: -; J gene: TRBJ2-7; V gene: TRBV3-1/TRBV3-2; D gene: TRBD1; CDR3 DNA: TGTGCCAGCAGCCAGCCGGGACAGGGGGCCTACGAGCAGTACTTC; CDR3 protein: CASSQPGQGAYEQYF
clone size: -; J gene: TRBJ2-7; V gene: TRBV28; D gene: TRBD1; CDR3 DNA: TGTGCCAGCAGTGACAGGGCCTACCTCTACGAGCAGTACTTC; CDR3 protein: CASSDRAYLYEQYF
clone size: few; J gene: TRBJ2-5; V gene: TRBV5-4; D gene: -; CDR3 DNA: TGTGCCAGCAGCCGTCCTAGCGCCCAAGAGACCCAGTACTTC; CDR3 protein: CASSRPSAQETQYF
clone size: -; J gene: TRBJ2-7; V gene: TRBV5-3; D gene: TRBD1; CDR3 DNA: TGTGCCAGAAGCTTGGAGGGACAGCCAGTCTACGAGCAGTACTTC; CDR3 protein: CARSLEGQPVYEQYF
clone size: -; J gene: TRBJ2-5; V gene: TRBV6-5; D gene: -; CDR3 DNA: TGTGCCAGCAGTTACTCGAGGGGGTGGCAAGAGACCCAGTACTTC; CDR3 protein: CASSYSRGWQETQYF
clone size: -; J gene: TRBJ2-1; V gene: TRBV6-5; D gene: TRBD2; CDR3 DNA: TGTGCCACCAAAGCGGGGGGACATTACAATGAGCAGTTCTTC; CDR3 protein: CATKAGGHYNEQFF
clone size: few; J gene: TRBJ2-3; V gene: TRBV4-1; D gene: TRBD2; CDR3 DNA: TGCGCCAGCAGCCCCGGACTAGCGGCGGCAGATACGCAGTATTTT; CDR3 protein: CASSPGLAAADTQYF
clone size: -; J gene: TRBJ1-1; V gene: TRBV5-5; D gene: -; CDR3 DNA: TGTGCCAGCAGCTCGACGGGGAAGACTGAAGCTTTCTTT; CDR3 protein: CASSSTGKTEAFF
clone size: -; J gene: TRBJ1-5; V gene: TRBV18; D gene: -; CDR3 DNA: TGTGCCAGCTCACCATCCAGGGATCAGCCCCAGCATTTT; CDR3 protein: CASSPSRDQPQHF
clone size: -; J gene: TRBJ1-4; V gene: TRBV15; D gene: -; CDR3 DNA: TGTGCCACCAGCAGGGACAGAACTAATGAAAAACTGTTTTTT; CDR3 protein: CATSRDRTNEKLFF
clone size: -; J gene: TRBJ2-7; V gene: TRBV18; D gene: -; CDR3 DNA: TGTGCCAGCTCACCCGACGGGTACGAGCAGTACTTC; CDR3 protein: CASSPDGYEQYF
clone size: -; J gene: TRBJ2-1; V gene: TRBV4-2; D gene: TRBD2; CDR3 DNA: TGTGCCAGCAGCGCCAGACTAGCGGGGGGATTTAATGAGCAGTTCTTC; CDR3 protein: CASSARLAGGFNEQFF
clone size: -; J gene: TRBJ1-4; V gene: TRBV4-1; D gene: TRBD1; CDR3 DNA: TGCGCCAGCCGGGGGACAGATACTGCAACTAATGAAAAACTGTTTTTT; CDR3 protein: CASRGTDTATNEKLFF
clone size: -; J gene: TRBJ2-2; V gene: TRBV9; D gene: -; CDR3 DNA: TGTGCCAGCAGCGGCCAACAGAGCACCGGGGAGCTGTTTTTT; CDR3 protein: CASSGQQSTGELFF
clone size: -; J gene: TRBJ1-1; V gene: TRBV27; D gene: -; CDR3 DNA: TGTGCCAGCAGTCCCAGGGGCCCCTCGGACACTGAAGCTTTCTTT; CDR3 protein: CASSPRGPSDTEAFF
clone size: few; J gene: TRBJ2-5; V gene: TRBV4-1; D gene: TRBD2; CDR3 DNA: TGCGCCAGCAGCCATGGAACCGGGACTAGTCTTGAGACCCAGTACTTC; CDR3 protein: CASSHGTGTSLETQYF
clone size: -; J gene: TRBJ1-2; V gene: TRBV29-1; D gene: TRBD1; CDR3 DNA: TGCAGCGTCATCCGGGACAGGGATGACTATGGCTACACCTTC; CDR3 protein: CSVIRDRDDYGYTF